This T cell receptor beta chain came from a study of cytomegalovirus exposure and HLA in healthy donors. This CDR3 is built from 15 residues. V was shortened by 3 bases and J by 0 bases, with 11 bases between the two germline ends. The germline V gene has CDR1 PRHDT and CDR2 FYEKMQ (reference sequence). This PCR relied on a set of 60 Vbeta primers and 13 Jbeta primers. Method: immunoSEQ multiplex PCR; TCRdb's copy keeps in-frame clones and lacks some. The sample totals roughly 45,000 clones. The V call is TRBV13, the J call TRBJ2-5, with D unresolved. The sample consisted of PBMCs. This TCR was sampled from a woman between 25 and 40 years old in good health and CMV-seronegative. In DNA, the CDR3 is TGTGCCAGCAGCTTTTTCCTGGCGGACCAAGAGACCCAGTACTTC. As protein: CASSFFLADQETQYF.